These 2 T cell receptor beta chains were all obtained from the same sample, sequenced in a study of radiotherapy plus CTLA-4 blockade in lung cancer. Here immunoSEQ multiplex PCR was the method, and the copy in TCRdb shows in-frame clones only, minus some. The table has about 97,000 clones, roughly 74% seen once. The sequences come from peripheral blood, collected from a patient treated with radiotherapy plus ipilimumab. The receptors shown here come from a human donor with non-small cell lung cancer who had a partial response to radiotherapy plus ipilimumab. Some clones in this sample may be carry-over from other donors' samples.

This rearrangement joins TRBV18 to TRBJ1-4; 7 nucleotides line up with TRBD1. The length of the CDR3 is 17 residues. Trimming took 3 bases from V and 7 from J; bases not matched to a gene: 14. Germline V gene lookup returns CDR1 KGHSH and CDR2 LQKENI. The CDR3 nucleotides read TGTGCCAGCTCACCTCTACAGGGGCAAACCAACGGTGAAAAACTGTTTTTT. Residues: CASSPLQGQTNGEKLFF.

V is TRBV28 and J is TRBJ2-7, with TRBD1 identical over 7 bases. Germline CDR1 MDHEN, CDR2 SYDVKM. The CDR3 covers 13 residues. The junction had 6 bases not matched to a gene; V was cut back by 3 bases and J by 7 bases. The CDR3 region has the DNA TGTGCCAGCAGTTTGGGGACAGCCTTGGAGCAGTACTTC. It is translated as CASSLGTALEQYF.